This TCR beta chain was observed in a study of shared clonotypes between healthy human individuals. Some clones are missing from TCRdb's copy, which holds only in-frame ones; the method was immunoSEQ multiplex PCR. The profile shows hundreds of thousands of clones, around two thirds of them singletons. Donors comprised only Caucasian adults living in Nashville, Tennessee. Germline V gives CDR1 MNHEY, CDR2 SMNVEV (reference sequence). The CDR3 is made up of 15 amino acids. V lost 4 bases and J lost 3; bases outside the gene matches: 4. The origin of this receptor is a woman in her twenties or thirties in good health. The chain recombines TRBV27 with TRBJ2-7, with 12 bases fitting TRBD2. The sequenced sample consisted of memory CD4+ T cells sorted from blood. Subset: CD45RA-negative fraction. As DNA, the CDR3 is TGTGCCAGCAGTTCGGGACTAGCGGGCTACTACGAGCAGTACTTC. This codes for CASSSGLAGYYEQYF.